The clone carrying this T cell receptor beta chain appeared many times. Its antigen is unidentified. Orbital computed tomography and thyroid ultrasound, together with serum TRAb and thyroxine and clinical symptoms, were used for diagnoses. The CDR3 contains 17 residues. Germline V CDR1 and CDR2: MNHEY, SVGAGI. Losses at the gene ends were 2 bases for V and 4 bases for J; bases not matched to a gene: 13. RNA transcripts gave rise to amplified TCR beta CDR3 regions. TCR CDR3 regions were first amplified by RT-PCR with HTBI primers. MiXCR, applied by TCRdb to the multiplex PCR reads, yields one record per CDR3 protein. The sample yields 50,000 to 75,000 distinct CDR3 sequences, 49% seen once. This sample was included in a study of T cells in Graves' hyperthyroidism and ophthalmopathy. General study findings and limits: Most clonotypes expanded in the thyroid (above 0.001) were also present in blood.

The chain carries TRBV6-5 and TRBJ2-5, with 7 nucleotides matching TRBD1. The sequenced sample consisted of blood. This sequence was found in a woman younger than 45 with Graves' ophthalmopathy. CDR3 in amino acids: CASSYGPETGYLETQYF. Here the CDR3 DNA reads TGTGCCAGCAGTTACGGGCCCGAGACAGGGTATTTAGAGACCCAGTACTTC.